This section outlines one T cell receptor (beta chain) sequence together with its context. How the authors handled the data: Reference gene primer amplification in the assay estimated nucleated cell counts. TCRdb's copy holds only in-frame clones and misses some; the assay was immunoSEQ multiplex PCR. The V and J calls and clone size are taken from that table; D and trimming were inferred from the DNA. The sample consists of 150,000 or so clones, around 81% of them appearing once. This sample stems from a study of blood T cell repertoires in COVID-19. Study as a whole: Italy, Spain and the United States were the sources of the convalescent and acute COVID-19 samples. Sources were T cells, B-cell-depleted T cells, or PBMCs; the material itself was cDNA or gDNA.

This CDR3 has 13 residues. Between the trimmed V and J ends, which lost 0 bases and 6 bases, there was a span of 6 bases. CDR1 is KGHDR, CDR2 SFDVKD, per germline. What was sequenced was peripheral blood. The rearrangement links TRBV24-1 to TRBJ2-3, with D possibly being TRBD1 (5 bases). This TCR was sampled from a man between 60 and 70 years old with active or convalescent COVID-19. In DNA, the CDR3 is TGTGCCACCAGTGATTTGAGGGGCGATACGCAGTATTTT. Translation gives CATSDLRGDTQYF.